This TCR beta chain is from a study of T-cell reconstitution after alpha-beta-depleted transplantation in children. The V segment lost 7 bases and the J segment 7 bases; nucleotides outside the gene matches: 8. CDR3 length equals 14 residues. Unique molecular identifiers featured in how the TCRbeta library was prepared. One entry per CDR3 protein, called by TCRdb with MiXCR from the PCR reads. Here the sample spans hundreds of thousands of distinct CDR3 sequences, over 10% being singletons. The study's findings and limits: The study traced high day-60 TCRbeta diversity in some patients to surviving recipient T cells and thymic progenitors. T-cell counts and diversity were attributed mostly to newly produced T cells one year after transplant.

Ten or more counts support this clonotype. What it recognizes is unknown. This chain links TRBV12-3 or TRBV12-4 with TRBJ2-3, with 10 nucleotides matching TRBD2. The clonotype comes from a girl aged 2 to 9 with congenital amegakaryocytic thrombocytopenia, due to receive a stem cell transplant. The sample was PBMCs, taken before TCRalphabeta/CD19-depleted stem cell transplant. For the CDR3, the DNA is TGTGCCAGCAACCAAGCGGGAGGGCCATATACGCAGTATTTT. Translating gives CASNQAGGPYTQYF.